This record covers a single T cell receptor beta chain. This specimen comes from a study of cytomegalovirus exposure and HLA in healthy donors. There are 13 residues in the CDR3. Looked up from germline, CDR1 is MGHDK and CDR2 is SYGVNS. V dropped 6 bases and J dropped 4 bases, with 12 bases sitting between them. Use of 60 Vbeta and 13 Jbeta primers characterized the PCR. Assay: immunoSEQ multiplex PCR; the TCRdb copy retains only in-frame clones and omits some. The data show over 100,000 clones, with roughly 80% seen just once and about 3.5% held by the top ten. The specimen sequenced was PBMCs. The chain joins TRBV25-1 to TRBJ1-1, with unresolved D. The sequence was obtained from a woman in her twenties or thirties in good health and CMV-seropositive. CDR3 DNA sequence: TGTGCCAGCAGGGCCGGTGCGGTCACTGAAGCTTTCTTT. As protein: CASRAGAVTEAFF.